The 22 T cell receptor beta chains listed next were all sequenced from one sample in a study of response to subunit inactivated influenza vaccine. TCRdb re-derived calls from the RT-PCR reads in MiXCR, one entry per CDR3 protein. This sample carries about 170,000 distinct CDR3 sequences, roughly 10% of them seen once, and the ten largest clones take roughly 36%. Sequenced here: CD8+ T cells sorted from PBMCs, sampled 23 to 25 months after vaccination. These receptors were obtained from a man aged 50 to 75 who received an inactivated influenza vaccine.

The table lists this clonotype with a few counts. The rearrangement uses TRBV6-1 and TRBJ1-6; TRBD1 agrees at 7 bases. Germline lookup yields CDR1 MNHNS and CDR2 SASEGT. V was pared by 5 bases and J by 4 bases, with 2 bases of the junction left unmatched. This CDR3 is built from 14 residues. In DNA form, the CDR3 reads TGTGCCAGCAGTCAGGGGGTTTATAATTCACCCCTCCACTTT. Amino acid sequence: CASSQGVYNSPLHF.

The J gene is TRBJ2-3, the V gene TRBV10-3, with 9 bases fitting TRBD2. CDR1 is ENHRY and CDR2 is SYGVKD in the germline V gene. CDR3 length equals 16 residues. Trimming at V came to 3 bases and at J to 2 bases, leaving 6 bases not matched to a gene. The CDR3 DNA reads TGTGCCATCAGTGATGTAGCGGGAGAGGCCACAGATACGCAGTATTTT. Translation gives CAISDVAGEATDTQYF.

This clonotype was observed a single time. This chain connects TRBV12-3 or TRBV12-4 to TRBJ2-7, with D unresolved. This CDR3 contains 13 residues. The V end was cut by 5 bases, the J end by 1 base, with 9 bases between. CDR3 DNA: TGTGCCAGCAGTGAAACGAAGTCCTACGAGCAGTACTTC. It encodes CASSETKSYEQYF.

The V call is TRBV7-8, the J call TRBJ2-7; the D is unclear. The CDR3 is made up of 15 amino acids. V was pared by 5 bases and J by 0 bases, with 14 bases between. Germline V CDR1 and CDR2: SGHVS, FQNEAQ. CDR3 in DNA: TGTGCCAGCAGCCTTGGGGTCGCGTACTCCTACGAGCAGTACTTC. This encodes CASSLGVAYSYEQYF.

This sequence joins TRBV6-2 or TRBV6-3 and TRBJ2-7; 7 positions match TRBD2. Germline trimming cut 1 base from V and 2 bases from J; bases unmatched to any gene: 8. This CDR3 is 16 amino acids long. Germline V lookup: CDR1 MNHEY, CDR2 SVGEGT. CDR3 loop: CASSYFTSESPYEQYF. DNA of the CDR3: TGTGCCAGCAGTTACTTCACTAGCGAATCTCCCTACGAGCAGTACTTC.

This chain uses TRBV14 with TRBJ2-3, with D unclear. This CDR3 is built from 14 residues. The V end was cut by 3 bases, the J end by 4 bases, with 11 bases between. Germline V CDR1 and CDR2: SGHDN, FVKESK. The DNA for the CDR3 is TGTGCCAGCAGCCAGGCGCTAGACGCAGATACGCAGTATTTT. It specifies CASSQALDADTQYF. The variable domain in full, with the rest retrieved from reference TRBV14 and TRBJ2-3, is EAGVTQFPSHSVIEKGQTVTLRCDPISGHDNLYWYRRVMGKEIKFLLHFVKESKQDESGMPNNRFLAERTGGTYSTLKVQPAELEDSGVYFCASSQALDADTQYFGPGTRLTVL.

This clonotype was observed a few times. The chain has TRBV2 and TRBJ2-5, with D maybe TRBD2 (6 bases). The ends were cut back, 1 base at V and 1 base at J, with 7 bases in the middle. Germline CDR1 reads SNHLY; CDR2 reads FYNNEI. There are 14 residues in the CDR3. The CDR3 loop is CASSEEGLQETQYF. CDR3 coding DNA: TGTGCCAGCAGTGAAGAGGGACTCCAAGAGACCCAGTACTTC.

The chain joins TRBV5-5 to TRBJ1-1; D gene unclear. The CDR3 extends over 17 amino acids. CDR1 and CDR2 from the germline V gene are SGHKS and YYEKEE (reference sequence). V lost 0 bases, J lost 11 bases, and 26 bases lay in between. The chain's CDR3 is CASSLALSIPPDAHAFF. CDR3 DNA: TGTGCCAGCAGCTTGGCCCTGTCTATTCCGCCCGACGCCCACGCTTTCTTT.

V usage is TRBV7-9 and J usage is TRBJ2-3; D is ambiguous. CDR3 size: 13 residues. V lost 5 bases, J lost 4 bases, and 10 bases lay in between. Germline CDR1 is SEHNR and CDR2 is FQNEAQ (reference sequence). CDR3 DNA sequence: TGTGCCAGCAGCCAGCTGGTAGCAGATACGCAGTATTTT. Amino acid sequence: CASSQLVADTQYF.

This clonotype has more than one count but fewer than ten. This sequence joins TRBV9 and TRBJ2-2, with D perhaps TRBD1 (5 bases). Germline values: CDR1 SGDLS, CDR2 YYNGEE. Deletions cut 4 bases from V and 6 bases from J, with 13 bases between. CDR3 size: 14 residues. CDR3 nucleotide sequence: TGTGCCAGCAGCACCTTGCAGGGATCCGGGGAGCTGTTTTTT. Its translation is CASSTLQGSGELFF.

The rearrangement links TRBV29-1 to TRBJ1-4; D is uncertain. Germline lookup yields CDR1 SQVTM and CDR2 ANQGSEA. V was pared by 0 bases and J by 7 bases, with 6 bases between. The CDR3 totals 12 residues. In nucleotides, the CDR3 is TGCAGCGTTGAAGATCTAGGTGAAAAACTGTTTTTT. Its translation: CSVEDLGEKLFF.

V usage is TRBV29-1 and J usage is TRBJ1-3; tentative D call: TRBD1 (6 bases). V was clipped by 1 base and J by 3 bases, with 10 bases between them. CDR3 length: 14 amino acids. CDR1 and CDR2 (germline): SQVTM, ANQGSEA. CDR3 nucleotides: TGCAGCGTTGAAGCTACAGGGTTTGGAAACACCATATATTTT. It encodes CSVEATGFGNTIYF.

In its sample, this clonotype was seen a few times. The V and J genes are TRBV6-5 and TRBJ1-1; no clear D. Trimming left V 2 bases short and J 6 bases short, with 13 bases between. This CDR3 is built from 14 residues. Germline CDR1 and CDR2: MNHEY and SVGAGI. The CDR3 DNA follows: TGTGCCAGCAGTTACACGTCGGGCGCTTCTGAAGCTTTCTTT. Amino acid sequence: CASSYTSGASEAFF.

This clonotype was found a few times. The chain uses TRBV11-1 and TRBJ2-1, with D tentatively TRBD2 (7 bases). The CDR3 runs 18 residues. The germline CDR1 and CDR2 sequences are SGHAT and FQDESV (reference sequence). V was pared by 5 bases and J by 3 bases, with 23 bases between. CDR3 region: CASSHRQNRDYLYNEQFF. Written as DNA, the CDR3 is TGTGCCAGCAGCCACCGCCAGAACAGGGACTACCTCTACAATGAGCAGTTCTTC.

The sample holds a few counts of this clonotype. The genes are TRBV3-1 and TRBJ1-1; the D is unclear. Looked up from germline, CDR1 is LGHDT and CDR2 is YNNKEL (reference sequence). This CDR3 has 13 amino acids. V dropped 1 base and J dropped 4 bases, with 7 bases sitting between them. The CDR3 DNA sequence: TGTGCCAGCAGCCAAGGATCTTTCACTGAAGCTTTCTTT. Protein product: CASSQGSFTEAFF.

The V gene is TRBV29-1, the J gene TRBJ2-4; D is unclear. The CDR3 covers 14 residues. The V gene's germline CDR1 is SQVTM and CDR2 ANQGSEA. V was cut by 7 bases and J by 0 bases, with 13 bases left in between. This CDR3 is CSAESRLAKNIQYF. For the CDR3, the DNA is TGCAGCGCTGAGTCTAGGTTAGCCAAAAACATTCAGTACTTC.

This clonotype is labeled medium-sized. This chain links TRBV7-8 with TRBJ2-1; 9 positions match TRBD2. The germline V gene has CDR1 SGHVS and CDR2 FQNEAQ. The J segment lost 3 bases and the V segment lost 3 bases, leaving 6 bases of the junction unmatched. The CDR3 is 16 residues long. Here the CDR3 DNA reads TGTGCCAGCAGCTTCGAAGCGGGGGGACTCTACAATGAGCAGTTCTTC. Translation gives CASSFEAGGLYNEQFF. Together with reference TRBV7-8 and TRBJ2-1, the CDR3 gives the full variable domain: GAGVSQSPRYKVAKRGQDVALRCDPISGHVSLFWYQQALGQGPEFLTYFQNEAQLDKSGLPSDRFFAERPEGSVSTLKIQRTQQEDSAVYLCASSFEAGGLYNEQFFGPGTRLTVL.

This clonotype was found a few times. The J gene is TRBJ2-7, the V gene TRBV20-1, with D possibly being TRBD2 (6 bases). Germline V gene data show CDR1 as DFQATT and CDR2 as SNEGSKA (reference sequence). With 3 bases removed from V and 3 bases from J, the gap between germline ends came to 12 bases. This CDR3 has 13 residues. CDR3 residues: CSARGGTGYEQYF. The CDR3 DNA follows: TGCAGTGCTAGGGGGGGTACTGGCTACGAGCAGTACTTC.

DNA of the CDR3: TGTGCCAGCAGCTTGGCGGGTAGCGGGAGTATCTACGAGCAGTACTTC. It codes for CASSLAGSGSIYEQYF. V gene TRBV5-6 combines with J gene TRBJ2-7, with TRBD2 matching over 9 bases. The CDR3 spans 16 residues. J was trimmed by 3 bases and V by 0 bases; bases with no gene match: 7. Germline V lookup: CDR1 SGHDT, CDR2 YYEEEE.

A few counts support this clonotype. V gene TRBV6-5 combines with J gene TRBJ1-1; no clear D. The ends were cut back, 0 bases at V and 3 bases at J, with 11 bases in the middle. The CDR3 sequence is 15 residues long. Germline CDR1 reads MNHEY; CDR2 reads SVGAGI. The CDR3 loop is CASSYSSSGHTEAFF. The CDR3 DNA follows: TGTGCCAGCAGTTACTCGTCTTCGGGCCACACTGAAGCTTTCTTT.

This clonotype showed up just a few times. The J gene is TRBJ2-1, the V gene TRBV3-1, with 9 bases matching TRBD2. Germline lookup yields CDR1 LGHDT and CDR2 YNNKEL (reference sequence). V was clipped by 1 base and J by 1 base; unmatched bases: 2. The CDR3 length is 16 residues. The CDR3 is CASSQGLADSYNEQFF. CDR3 in DNA: TGTGCCAGCAGCCAAGGACTAGCGGATTCCTACAATGAGCAGTTCTTC.

The chain is built from TRBV7-9 and TRBJ2-7; D is possibly TRBD2 (6 bases). The CDR3 loop spans 14 amino acids. Germline CDR1 SEHNR, CDR2 FQNEAQ (reference sequence). V was shortened by 5 bases and J by 5 bases, with 16 bases between the two germline ends. The CDR3 spells CASSPAGRVDEQYF. DNA for the CDR3: TGTGCCAGCAGCCCAGCGGGCAGGGTAGACGAGCAGTACTTC.